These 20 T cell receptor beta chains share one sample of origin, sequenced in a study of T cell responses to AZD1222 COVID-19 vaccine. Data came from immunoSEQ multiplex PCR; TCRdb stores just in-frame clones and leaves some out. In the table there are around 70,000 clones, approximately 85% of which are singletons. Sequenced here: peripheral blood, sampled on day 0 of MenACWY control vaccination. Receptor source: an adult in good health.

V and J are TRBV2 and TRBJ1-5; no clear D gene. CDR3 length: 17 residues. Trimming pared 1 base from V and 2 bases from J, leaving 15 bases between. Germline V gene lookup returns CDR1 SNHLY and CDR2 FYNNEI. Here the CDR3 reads CASSEGEWMIGNQPQHF. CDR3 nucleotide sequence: TGTGCCAGCAGTGAAGGGGAATGGATGATTGGCAATCAGCCCCAGCATTTT.

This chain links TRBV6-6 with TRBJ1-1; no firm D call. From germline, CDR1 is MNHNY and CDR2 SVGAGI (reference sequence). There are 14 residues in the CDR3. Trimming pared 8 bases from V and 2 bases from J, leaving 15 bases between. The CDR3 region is CASSVTQDNTEAFF. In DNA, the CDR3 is TGTGCCAGCTCAGTTACGCAGGATAACACTGAAGCTTTCTTT.

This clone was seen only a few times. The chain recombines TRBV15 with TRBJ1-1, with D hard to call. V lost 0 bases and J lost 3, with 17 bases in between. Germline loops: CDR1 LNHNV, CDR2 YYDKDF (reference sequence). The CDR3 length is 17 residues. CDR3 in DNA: TGTGCCACCAGCAGAGATCTTGGGCCGTCTGTGGACACTGAAGCTTTCTTT. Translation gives CATSRDLGPSVDTEAFF.

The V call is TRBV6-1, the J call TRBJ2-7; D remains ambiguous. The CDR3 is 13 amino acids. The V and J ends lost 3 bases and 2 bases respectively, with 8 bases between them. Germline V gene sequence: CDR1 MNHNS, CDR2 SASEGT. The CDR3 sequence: CASSDPPPYEQYF. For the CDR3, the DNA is TGTGCCAGCAGTGATCCCCCCCCCTACGAGCAGTACTTC.

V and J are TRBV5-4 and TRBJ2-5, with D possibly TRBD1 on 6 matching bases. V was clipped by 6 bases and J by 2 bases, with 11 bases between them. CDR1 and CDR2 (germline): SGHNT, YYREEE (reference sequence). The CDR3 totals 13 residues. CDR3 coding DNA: TGTGCCAGCACTGACAGGAGACAAGAGACCCAGTACTTC. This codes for CASTDRRQETQYF.

The CDR3 nucleotides are TGTGCCAGCAGTCAAAGACAGGGGAGGAGAGATGGCTACACCTTC. Translation: CASSQRQGRRDGYTF. The rearrangement joins TRBV6-5 to TRBJ1-2; 8 bases fit TRBD1. This CDR3 has 15 residues. V lost 5 bases, J lost 6 bases, and 11 bases stayed unmatched. Germline CDR1 MNHEY, CDR2 SVGAGI.

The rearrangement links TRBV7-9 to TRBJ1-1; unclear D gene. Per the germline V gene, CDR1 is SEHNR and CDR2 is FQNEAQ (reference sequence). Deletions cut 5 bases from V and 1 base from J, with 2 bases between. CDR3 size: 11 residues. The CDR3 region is CASSTNTEAFF. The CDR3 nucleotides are TGTGCCAGCAGCACGAACACTGAAGCTTTCTTT.

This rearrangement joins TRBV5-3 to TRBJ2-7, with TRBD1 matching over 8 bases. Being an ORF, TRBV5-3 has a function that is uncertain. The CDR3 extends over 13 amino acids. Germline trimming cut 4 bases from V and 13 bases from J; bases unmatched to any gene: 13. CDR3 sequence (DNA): TGTGCCAGAAGCCCGAAACCCCGGGGACAGGACTACTTC. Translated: CARSPKPRGQDYF.

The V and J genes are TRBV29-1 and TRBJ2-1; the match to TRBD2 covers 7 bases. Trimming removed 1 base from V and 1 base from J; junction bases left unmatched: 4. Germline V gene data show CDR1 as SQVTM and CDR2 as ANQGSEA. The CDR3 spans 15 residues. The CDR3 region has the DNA TGCAGCGTTGAAGGGCGGGAGAGGTCCTACAATGAGCAGTTCTTC. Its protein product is CSVEGRERSYNEQFF.

The CDR3 bases are TGTGCCAGCAGCCCGGGATCCGGGATATATGGCTACACCTTC. Protein product: CASSPGSGIYGYTF. The chain joins TRBV5-6 to TRBJ1-2; D uncertain. Trimming took off 4 bases at V and 5 bases at J, with 15 bases between the two ends. There are 14 residues in the CDR3. CDR1 is SGHDT, CDR2 YYEEEE, per germline. Supplemented by reference TRBV5-6 and TRBJ1-2, the full variable domain reads DAGVTQSPTHLIKTRGQQVTLRCSPKSGHDTVSWYQQALGQGPQFIFQYYEEEERQRGNFPDRFSGHQFPNYSSELNVNALLLGDSALYLCASSPGSGIYGYTFGSGTRLTVV.

The CDR3 nucleotides are TGTGCCAGCAGCTCGAGGCTTAATCAGCCCCAGCATTTT. Protein product: CASSSRLNQPQHF. The chain couples TRBV27 to TRBJ1-5; D gene unclear. V lost 6 bases, J lost 4 bases, and 10 bases lay in between. CDR3 length equals 13 residues. CDR1 is MNHEY, CDR2 SMNVEV, per germline (reference sequence).

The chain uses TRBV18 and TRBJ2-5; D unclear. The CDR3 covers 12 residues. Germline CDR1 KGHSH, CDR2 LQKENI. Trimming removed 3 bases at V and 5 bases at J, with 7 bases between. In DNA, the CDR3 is TGTGCCAGCTCACCCCTCCGGGAGACCCAGTACTTC. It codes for CASSPLRETQYF.

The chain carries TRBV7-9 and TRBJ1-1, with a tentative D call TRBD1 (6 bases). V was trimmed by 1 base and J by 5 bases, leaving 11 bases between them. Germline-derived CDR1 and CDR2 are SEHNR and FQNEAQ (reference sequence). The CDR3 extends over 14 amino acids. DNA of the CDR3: TGTGCCAGCAGCTTAGGACTAGGGGGAACTGAAGCTTTCTTT. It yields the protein CASSLGLGGTEAFF.

The CDR3 region is CATSPKEDTSNQPQHF. DNA for the CDR3: TGTGCCACCAGCCCAAAAGAGGATACGAGCAATCAGCCCCAGCATTTT. The rearrangement links TRBV15 to TRBJ1-5; D unresolved. CDR1 is LNHNV, CDR2 YYDKDF, per germline (reference sequence). The length of the CDR3 is 16 residues. Trimming took 5 bases from V and 1 from J, leaving 15 bases between them.

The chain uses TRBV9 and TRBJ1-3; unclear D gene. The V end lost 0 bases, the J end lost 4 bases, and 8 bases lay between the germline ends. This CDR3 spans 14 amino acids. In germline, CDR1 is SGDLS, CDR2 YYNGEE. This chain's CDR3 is CASSVAGGGNTIYF. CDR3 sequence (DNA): TGTGCCAGCAGCGTAGCTGGTGGCGGAAACACCATATATTTT.

CDR3 sequence reads: CASSRASGSYEQYF. The CDR3 nucleotides read TGCGCCAGCAGTAGGGCTAGCGGGTCCTACGAGCAGTACTTC. The chain joins TRBV4-1 to TRBJ2-7; TRBD2 agrees at 8 bases. Unmatched junction bases numbered 5, after V lost 6 bases and J lost 1 base. Germline V lookup: CDR1 MGHRA, CDR2 YSYEKL. CDR3 length: 14 residues.

In nucleotides, the CDR3 is TGTGCCAGTCTTAGCGGACTAGCCGACTCACTTTCCTACGAGCAGTACTTC. Protein: CASLSGLADSLSYEQYF. The chain joins TRBV2 to TRBJ2-7, with 8 bases lining up with TRBD2. The CDR3 has 17 residues. Per germline, CDR1 SNHLY and CDR2 FYNNEI. J gave up 1 base and V 9 bases, and 17 bases lay outside the gene matches.

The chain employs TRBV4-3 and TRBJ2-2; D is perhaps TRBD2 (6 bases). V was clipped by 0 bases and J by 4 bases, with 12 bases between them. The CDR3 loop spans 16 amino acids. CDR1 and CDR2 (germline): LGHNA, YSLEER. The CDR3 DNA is TGCGCCAGCAGCCAAGATATACTAGCAGCCACCGGGGAGCTGTTTTTT. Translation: CASSQDILAATGELFF.

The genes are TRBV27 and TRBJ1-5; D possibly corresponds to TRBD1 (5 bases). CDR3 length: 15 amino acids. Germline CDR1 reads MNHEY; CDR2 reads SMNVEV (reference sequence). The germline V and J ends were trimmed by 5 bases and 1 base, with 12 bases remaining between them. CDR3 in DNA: TGTGCCAGCAGTCCGTTGGGACGCAGCAATCAGCCCCAGCATTTT. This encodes CASSPLGRSNQPQHF.

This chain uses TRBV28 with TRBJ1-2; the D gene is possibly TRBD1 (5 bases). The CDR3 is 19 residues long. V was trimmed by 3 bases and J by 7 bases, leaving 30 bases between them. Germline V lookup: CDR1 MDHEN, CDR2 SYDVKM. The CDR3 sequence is CASSLRREGFSREGGGYTF. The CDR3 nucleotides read TGTGCCAGCAGTTTGCGCCGGGAGGGGTTCTCAAGGGAAGGCGGTGGCTACACCTTC.